This T cell receptor (beta chain) emerged from a study of blood T cell repertoires in COVID-19. Background on the study: Both acute and convalescent COVID-19 samples were obtained from the United States, Italy and Spain. PBMCs, B-cell-depleted T cells, or T cells were the source of the cDNA or gDNA that made up the material.

Assay: immunoSEQ multiplex PCR; the TCRdb copy retains only in-frame clones and omits some. The table includes a few hundred thousand clones, more than 85% detected once. The ends lost 3 bases at V and 9 bases at J; junction bases unmatched: 8. This CDR3 has 13 amino acids. Germline CDR1 DFQATT, CDR2 SNEGSKA (reference sequence). Participants came from around 25 US areas, aged about 18 to 90 years. Sequenced input: PBMCs or T cells enriched from blood (not recorded which). The sequence was obtained from a woman younger than 45 who had recovered from COVID-19. The chain recombines TRBV20-1 with TRBJ1-2; 9 bases agree with TRBD1. The chain's CDR3 is CSASTGTGTSYTF. In DNA form, the CDR3 reads TGCAGTGCTAGTACCGGGACAGGGACGAGCTACACCTTC.